These 30 T cell receptor beta chains were sequenced from one sample in a study of OX40 agonist ivuxolimab in advanced cancers. The library was built by means of the immunoSEQ multiplex PCR assay. In its TCRdb copy, this immuneACCESS table keeps in-frame sequences only and misses some clones. Where compared with another copy, unresolved V genes explain less than half of these, and the others have no known cause. This sample is represented by around 13,000 clones; 84% of them were singletons. The top ten clones comprise approximately 45% of the sample. The sample in question was CD4+ or CD8+ T cells sorted from blood, obtained in a trial of the OX40 agonist ivuxolimab. The receptor source for this set is an adult with an advanced solid tumor such as melanoma, head and neck, liver or kidney cancer.

The CDR3 DNA follows: TGCGCCAGCAGCTTGGGGCTAGCGGGAGGCCTTACCTCCTACGAGCAGTACTTC. It specifies CASSLGLAGGLTSYEQYF. The genes are TRBV5-1 and TRBJ2-7, with 11 bases lining up with TRBD2. Per the germline V gene, CDR1 is SGHRS and CDR2 is YFSETQ. V lost 0 bases and J lost 0; bases outside the gene matches: 8. This CDR3 is 18 amino acids long.

This rearrangement joins TRBV5-4 to TRBJ2-3; D perhaps matches TRBD2 (6 bases). The CDR3 contains 12 residues. Trimming took off 4 bases at V and 5 bases at J, with 8 bases between the two ends. Per germline, CDR1 SGHNT and CDR2 YYREEE (reference sequence). CDR3 protein: CASSPGGDTQYF. For the CDR3, the DNA is TGTGCCAGCAGCCCCGGGGGAGATACGCAGTATTTT.

This clone was seen a few times. The chain recombines TRBV10-3 with TRBJ2-7; tentative D call: TRBD2 (5 bases). The V end was cut by 3 bases, the J end by 3 bases, with 15 bases between. The CDR3 is 15 amino acids. CDR1 is ENHRY, CDR2 SYGVKD, per germline. The CDR3: CAISDRTGSDYEQYF. As DNA, the CDR3 is TGTGCCATCAGTGACCGGACGGGGTCGGACTACGAGCAGTACTTC.

The V call is TRBV19, the J call TRBJ2-7, with TRBD2 identical over 7 bases. The CDR3 consists of 13 residues. Germline trimming cut 3 bases from V and 3 bases from J; bases unmatched to any gene: 2. The germline gives CDR1 LNHDA, CDR2 SQIVND (reference sequence). Here the CDR3 reads CASSIGGSYEQYF. CDR3 DNA: TGTGCCAGTAGTATTGGCGGGAGCTACGAGCAGTACTTC.

This clone was observed once. The chain couples TRBV4-2 to TRBJ2-3; D uncertain. Looked up from germline, CDR1 is LGHNA and CDR2 is YNFKEQ. This CDR3 is 15 amino acids long. Trimming removed 7 bases from V and 1 base from J, with 15 bases in between. The CDR3 nucleotides read TGTGCCAGCACCCTTAGCTTCACAGGCACAGATACGCAGTATTTT. Translated, it gives CASTLSFTGTDTQYF.

The chain is built from TRBV6-5 and TRBJ1-2; TRBD1 might be the D (5 bases). Germline V gene data show CDR1 as MNHEY and CDR2 as SVGAGI. Trimming left V 5 bases short and J 7 bases short, with 17 bases between. The CDR3 contains 14 residues. In DNA form, the CDR3 reads TGTGCCAGCAGTCCCGTCGGGGACCTCGGTGGCTACACCTTC. This codes for CASSPVGDLGGYTF.

This clone was detected only once. The genes are TRBV6-5 and TRBJ2-1; 8 bases are shared with TRBD1. The CDR3 loop spans 15 amino acids. The trim removed 7 bases at V and 1 base at J, leaving 6 bases unmatched. The germline CDR1 and CDR2 sequences are MNHEY and SVGAGI. In DNA form, the CDR3 reads TGTGCCAGCACCTTCCAGGGGGCTTCCTACAATGAGCAGTTCTTC. Translation: CASTFQGASYNEQFF.

This clone is categorized as medium-sized. V is TRBV6-1 and J is TRBJ1-3; D unclear. Trimming left V 2 bases short and J 0 bases short, with 8 bases between. This CDR3 has 15 residues. Germline lookup yields CDR1 MNHNS and CDR2 SASEGT. Here the CDR3 reads CASSELSNSGNTIYF. CDR3 DNA: TGTGCCAGCAGTGAATTAAGTAACTCTGGAAACACCATATATTTT.

This sequence joins TRBV11-2 and TRBJ2-5; 8 bases match TRBD1. The last part of the DNA fits TRBJ2-7 better; the J call may be wrong. This CDR3 comprises 15 residues. CDR1 and CDR2 (germline): SGHAT, FQNNGV. CDR3 sequence: CASSPGQAGVYEQYF. Written as DNA, the CDR3 is TGTGCCAGCAGCCCGGGACAGGCAGGAGTTTACGAGCAGTACTTC.

The table lists this clone with a few counts. The chain uses TRBV7-6 and TRBJ2-3; D remains unclear. Trimming removed 2 bases from V and 6 bases from J, with 9 bases in between. Germline CDR1 and CDR2: SGHVS and FNYEAQ. This CDR3 comprises 13 residues. The CDR3 here is CASSLLSADTQYF. DNA for the CDR3: TGTGCCAGCAGCTTATTGAGCGCGGATACGCAGTATTTT.

This chain joins TRBV6-5 and TRBJ1-1, with TRBD1 identical over 7 bases. The CDR3 runs 15 residues. Per germline, CDR1 MNHEY and CDR2 SVGAGI. Trimming took 0 bases from V and 5 from J; bases not matched to a gene: 6. The CDR3 DNA reads as TGTGCCAGCAGTTACTCCACCAGGGGGAGTACTGAAGCTTTCTTT. Amino acids: CASSYSTRGSTEAFF.

CDR3 in amino acids: CASSETGGYEANEKLFF. CDR3 sequence (DNA): TGCGCCAGCAGTGAGACAGGGGGCTATGAAGCTAATGAAAAACTGTTTTTT. The chain joins TRBV10-2 to TRBJ1-4; 9 bases map to TRBD1. Trimming removed 2 bases from V and 3 bases from J; junction bases left unmatched: 7. The CDR3 extends over 17 amino acids. CDR1 is WSHSY and CDR2 is SAAADI in the germline V gene.

This chain connects TRBV5-1 to TRBJ2-1, with 10 bases aligning to TRBD2. The V and J ends lost 3 bases and 10 bases, in that order; junction bases with no gene match: 10. In germline, CDR1 is SGHRS, CDR2 YFSETQ. The CDR3 length is 15 residues. This chain's CDR3 is CASSSQREGGPEQFF. The DNA for the CDR3 is TGCGCCAGCAGCTCTCAGCGGGAGGGCGGTCCGGAGCAGTTCTTC.

CDR3 DNA sequence: TGTGCCAGCAGTTGGGGACAGCTACACACAGATACGCAGTATTTT. Its translation: CASSWGQLHTDTQYF. The chain combines TRBV7-9 with TRBJ2-3; 7 bases line up with TRBD1. The V gene's germline CDR1 is SEHNR and CDR2 FQNEAQ (reference sequence). Trimming cost V 6 bases and J 2 bases; bases outside gene matches: 8. The CDR3 is 15 amino acids. The whole variable domain, remainder taken from reference TRBV7-9 and TRBJ2-3, is DTGVSQNPRHKITKRGQNVTFRCDPISEHNRLYWYRQTLGQGPEFLTYFQNEAQLEKSRLLSDRFSAERPKGSFSTLEIQRTEQGDSAMYLCASSWGQLHTDTQYFGPGTRLTVL.

V usage is TRBV5-1 and J usage is TRBJ1-2, with D possibly TRBD1 on 5 matching bases. Per the germline V gene, CDR1 is SGHRS and CDR2 is YFSETQ. The length of the CDR3 is 14 residues. Trimming pared 4 bases from V and 6 bases from J, leaving 16 bases between. Here the CDR3 DNA reads TGCGCCAGCAGCGAGGACTCCTGGGGGGATGGCTACACCTTC. This translates into CASSEDSWGDGYTF.

The rearrangement links TRBV19 to TRBJ1-1; D is unclear. In germline, CDR1 is LNHDA, CDR2 SQIVND (reference sequence). Trimming stripped 3 bases from V and 8 bases from J, with 19 bases between. The CDR3 loop spans 15 amino acids. The CDR3 nucleotides are TGTGCCAGTAGTATCCTATTTAGCGGGTACGGAGAAGCTTTCTTT. This codes for CASSILFSGYGEAFF.

To note about this clone: One base away lies a much larger clone, so this may be a sequencing read error. The genes are TRBV4-3 and TRBJ1-4; possible D gene TRBD1, 6 bases. The CDR3 is 15 amino acids. In germline, CDR1 is LGHNA, CDR2 YSLEER. V was shortened by 1 base and J by 10 bases, with 16 bases between the two germline ends. CDR3 residues: CASSQGDRLGGKLFF. The CDR3, as DNA: TGCGCCAGCAGCCAAGGTGACAGGCTAGGAGGAAAACTGTTTTTT.

The rearrangement uses TRBV9 and TRBJ2-3; 14 bases line up with TRBD2. Germline CDR1 is SGDLS and CDR2 is YYNGEE. After removal of 1 base from V and 5 bases from J, the junction contained 6 bases not matched to a gene. The CDR3 sequence is 17 residues long. The CDR3 here is CASSVRGLAGAGDTQYF. The CDR3 DNA follows: TGTGCCAGCAGCGTAAGGGGACTAGCGGGAGCTGGAGATACGCAGTATTTT.

This clone was recorded a few times. The CDR3 loop reads CASSLGEGLRGRPQHF. The CDR3 DNA reads TGTGCCAGCAGTTTAGGCGAGGGTTTACGGGGGCGGCCCCAGCATTTT. This chain joins TRBV28 and TRBJ1-5, with TRBD1 as a possible D gene (6 bases). Germline lookup yields CDR1 MDHEN and CDR2 SYDVKM. V was shortened by 2 bases and J by 9 bases, with 20 bases between the two germline ends. The CDR3 spans 16 residues.

In this sample, this clone turned up once. The rearrangement joins TRBV18 to TRBJ2-5; 7 positions match TRBD1. The tail of the sequence fits TRBJ2-7 better, so the J call may be wrong. In germline, CDR1 is KGHSH, CDR2 LQKENI. This CDR3 has 11 amino acids. CDR3 loop: CASSAGGEQYF. DNA for the CDR3: TGTGCCAGCTCCGCAGGGGGCGAGCAGTACTTC.

This clone turned up a few times. The V and J genes are TRBV7-9 and TRBJ2-7, with D maybe TRBD1 (5 bases). Germline V gives CDR1 SEHNR, CDR2 FQNEAQ (reference sequence). CDR3 size: 14 residues. Trimming cost V 5 bases and J 0 bases, with 11 bases left between them. In DNA, the CDR3 is TGTGCCAGCAGCCCAACGGACACCTCCTACGAGCAGTACTTC. It is translated as CASSPTDTSYEQYF.

The chain carries TRBV27 and TRBJ2-7; weak D call: TRBD2 (5 bases). The V and J ends lost 2 bases and 3 bases respectively, with 11 bases between them. CDR3 size: 14 residues. Germline loops: CDR1 MNHEY, CDR2 SMNVEV (reference sequence). CDR3 protein: CASSLRRSFYEQYF. The CDR3 nucleotides read TGTGCCAGCAGTTTAAGGAGGTCCTTCTACGAGCAGTACTTC.

The chain carries TRBV19 and TRBJ1-1; D uncertain. The CDR3 is 12 residues long. Per germline, CDR1 LNHDA and CDR2 SQIVND (reference sequence). The V end lost 5 bases, the J end lost 3 bases, and 7 bases lay between the germline ends. The CDR3 DNA sequence: TGTGCCAGTAGTTCCTCACACACTGAAGCTTTCTTT. It yields the protein CASSSSHTEAFF. Based on the CDR3 plus reference TRBV19 and TRBJ1-1, the full variable domain is DGGITQSPKYLFRKEGQNVTLSCEQNLNHDAMYWYRQDPGQGLRLIYYSQIVNDFQKGDIAEGYSVSREKKESFPLTVTSAQKNPTAFYLCASSSSHTEAFFGQGTRLTVV.

V usage is TRBV6-5 and J usage is TRBJ1-2; 7 nucleotides align to TRBD1. After removal of 5 bases from V and 5 bases from J, the junction contained 2 bases not matched to a gene. The CDR3 is 12 amino acids. The germline CDR1 and CDR2 sequences are MNHEY and SVGAGI. CDR3 region: CASSTGVYGYTF. The DNA of the CDR3 is TGTGCCAGCAGTACAGGGGTATATGGCTACACCTTC.

The chain links TRBV19 to TRBJ2-7, with 8 bases that match TRBD2. CDR3 length equals 14 residues. From germline, CDR1 is LNHDA and CDR2 SQIVND (reference sequence). Trimming at V came to 5 bases and at J to 1 base, leaving 4 bases not matched to a gene. CDR3 region: CASSAVAGSYEQYF. DNA for the CDR3: TGTGCCAGTAGTGCGGTAGCGGGATCCTACGAGCAGTACTTC.

The chain links TRBV13 to TRBJ2-1, with TRBD2 identical over 8 bases. CDR1 is PRHDT, CDR2 FYEKMQ, per germline (reference sequence). The CDR3 is made up of 15 amino acids. The V segment lost 1 base and the J segment 8 bases; nucleotides outside the gene matches: 7. The CDR3 nucleotides are TGTGCCAGCAGCTTAGCCGGTAGCGGGATGGATGAGCAGTTCTTC. This sequence encodes CASSLAGSGMDEQFF.

The J gene is TRBJ2-1, the V gene TRBV15; 14 bases match TRBD2. The junction had 11 bases not matched to a gene; V was cut back by 3 bases and J by 10 bases. Germline CDR1 and CDR2: LNHNV and YYDKDF (reference sequence). The CDR3 contains 17 residues. CDR3 region: CATSSLGLAGEGGEQFF. CDR3 coding DNA: TGTGCCACCAGCAGTTTGGGACTAGCGGGAGAAGGGGGCGAGCAGTTCTTC.

The chain uses TRBV6-1 and TRBJ2-1; D not certain. Germline loops: CDR1 MNHNS, CDR2 SASEGT. Trimming pared 3 bases from V and 8 bases from J, leaving 8 bases between. CDR3 size: 12 residues. The CDR3 is CASSEGWDEQFF. For the CDR3, the DNA is TGTGCCAGCAGTGAGGGTTGGGATGAGCAGTTCTTC.

This clone was seen a few times. Other DNA sequences in the same sample also yield this CDR3. This chain uses TRBV7-9 with TRBJ1-4; 10 bases line up with TRBD1. The CDR3 length is 14 residues. The germline gives CDR1 SEHNR, CDR2 FQNEAQ (reference sequence). V lost 4 bases, J lost 7 bases, and 3 bases stayed unmatched. The CDR3 reads CASSSTGGSEKLFF. CDR3 in DNA: TGTGCCAGCAGCTCGACAGGGGGCTCTGAAAAACTGTTTTTT. The full variable domain, completed using reference TRBV7-9 and TRBJ1-4, is DTGVSQNPRHKITKRGQNVTFRCDPISEHNRLYWYRQTLGQGPEFLTYFQNEAQLEKSRLLSDRFSAERPKGSFSTLEIQRTEQGDSAMYLCASSSTGGSEKLFFGSGTQLSVL.

The genes are TRBV7-2 and TRBJ2-1, with a tentative D call TRBD2 (6 bases). V was cut by 4 bases and J by 0 bases, with 13 bases left in between. Germline CDR1 SGHTA, CDR2 FQGNSA. CDR3 length: 16 amino acids. In DNA form, the CDR3 reads TGTGCCAGCAGCTCCAAGCGGGCGAGCTCCTACAATGAGCAGTTCTTC. Its translation: CASSSKRASSYNEQFF.